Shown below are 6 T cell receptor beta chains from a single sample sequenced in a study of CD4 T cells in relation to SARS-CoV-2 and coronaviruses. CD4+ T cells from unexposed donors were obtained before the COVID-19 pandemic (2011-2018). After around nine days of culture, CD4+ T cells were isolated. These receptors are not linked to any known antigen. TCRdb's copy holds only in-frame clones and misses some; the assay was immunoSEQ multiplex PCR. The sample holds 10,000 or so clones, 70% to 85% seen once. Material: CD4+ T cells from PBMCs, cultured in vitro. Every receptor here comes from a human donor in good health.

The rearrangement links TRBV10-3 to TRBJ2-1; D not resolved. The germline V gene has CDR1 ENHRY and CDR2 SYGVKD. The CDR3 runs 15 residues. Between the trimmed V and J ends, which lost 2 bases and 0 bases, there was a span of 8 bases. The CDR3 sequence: CAISEGTTSYNEQFF. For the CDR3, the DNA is TGTGCCATCAGTGAGGGCACCACCTCCTACAATGAGCAGTTCTTC.

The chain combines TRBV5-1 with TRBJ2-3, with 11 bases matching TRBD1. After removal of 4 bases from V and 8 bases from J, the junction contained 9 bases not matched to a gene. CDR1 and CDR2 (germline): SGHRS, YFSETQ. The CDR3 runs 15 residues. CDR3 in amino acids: CASSPGTGGGRTQYF. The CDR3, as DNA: TGCGCCAGCAGCCCCGGGACAGGGGGGGGACGTACGCAGTATTTT.

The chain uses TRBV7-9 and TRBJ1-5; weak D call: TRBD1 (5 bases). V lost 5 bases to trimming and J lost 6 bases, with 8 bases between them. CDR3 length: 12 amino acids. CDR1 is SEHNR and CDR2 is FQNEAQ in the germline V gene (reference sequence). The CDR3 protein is CASSPGTQPQHF. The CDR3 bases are TGTGCCAGCAGCCCAGGGACTCAGCCCCAGCATTTT.

Written as DNA, the CDR3 is TGTGCCAGCAGCCCAGGCCGGGACATCGAAGCTTTCTTT. Its protein product is CASSPGRDIEAFF. The chain employs TRBV3-1 (or the pseudogene TRBV3-2) and TRBJ1-1, with a tentative D call TRBD1 (6 bases). The CDR3 has 13 residues. V was clipped by 4 bases and J by 8 bases, with 14 bases between them. Per germline, CDR1 LGHDT and CDR2 YNNKEL (reference sequence).

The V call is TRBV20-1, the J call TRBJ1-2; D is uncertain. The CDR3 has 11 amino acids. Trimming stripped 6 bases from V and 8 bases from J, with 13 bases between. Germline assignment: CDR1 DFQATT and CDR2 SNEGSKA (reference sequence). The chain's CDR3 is CSADRGEGYTF. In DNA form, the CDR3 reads TGCAGTGCGGACCGTGGTGAGGGCTACACCTTC.

This chain's CDR3 is CASKLGASPLHF. As DNA, the CDR3 is TGTGCCAGCAAGCTTGGGGCCTCACCCCTCCACTTT. The genes are TRBV13 and TRBJ1-6; D perhaps matches TRBD1 (5 bases). Germline V gene sequence: CDR1 PRHDT, CDR2 FYEKMQ (reference sequence). Trimming stripped 7 bases from V and 10 bases from J, with 11 bases between. The CDR3 loop spans 12 amino acids. Looking up the rest from reference TRBV13 and TRBJ1-6 gives the full variable domain: AAGVIQSPRHLIKEKRETATLKCYPIPRHDTVYWYQQGPGQDPQFLISFYEKMQSDKGSIPDRFSAQQFSDYHSELNMSSLELGDSALYFCASKLGASPLHFGNGTRLTVT.